This T cell receptor beta chain was profiled in a study of blood T cell repertoires in COVID-19. Here immunoSEQ multiplex PCR was the method, and the copy in TCRdb shows in-frame clones only, minus some. Among some 140,000 clones listed, around 84% were seen once. V was pared by 4 bases and J by 4 bases, with 13 bases between. This CDR3 region has 14 residues. Germline V gives CDR1 SGHDT, CDR2 YYEEEE. The sequencing input was peripheral blood. The chain uses TRBV5-6 and TRBJ2-3, with D perhaps TRBD1 (6 bases). The TCR comes from a man aged 80 or over with acute or convalescent COVID-19. The CDR3 loop reads CASSPTGAPDTQYF. Written as DNA, the CDR3 is TGTGCCAGCAGCCCGACAGGCGCTCCAGATACGCAGTATTTT. The full variable domain, rest sourced from reference TRBV5-6 and TRBJ2-3, is DAGVTQSPTHLIKTRGQQVTLRCSPKSGHDTVSWYQQALGQGPQFIFQYYEEEERQRGNFPDRFSGHQFPNYSSELNVNALLLGDSALYLCASSPTGAPDTQYFGPGTRLTVL.